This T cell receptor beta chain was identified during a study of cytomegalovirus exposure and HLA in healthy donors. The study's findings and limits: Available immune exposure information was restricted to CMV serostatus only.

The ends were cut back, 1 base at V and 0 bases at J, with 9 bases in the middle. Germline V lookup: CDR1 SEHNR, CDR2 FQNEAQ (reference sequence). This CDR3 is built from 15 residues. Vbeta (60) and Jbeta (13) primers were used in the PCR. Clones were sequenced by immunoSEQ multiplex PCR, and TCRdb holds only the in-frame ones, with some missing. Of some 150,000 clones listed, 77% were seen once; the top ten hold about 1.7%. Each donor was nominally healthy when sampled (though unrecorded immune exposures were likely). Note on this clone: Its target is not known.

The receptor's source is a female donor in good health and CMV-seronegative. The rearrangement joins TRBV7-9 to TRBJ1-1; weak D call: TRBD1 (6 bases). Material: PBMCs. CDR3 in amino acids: CASSLVGGMNTEAFF. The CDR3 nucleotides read TGTGCCAGCAGCTTAGTAGGGGGTATGAACACTGAAGCTTTCTTT.